The present T cell receptor (beta chain) was sequenced within a study of OX40 agonist ivuxolimab in advanced cancers. Context from the whole study: Ivuxolimab was a fully human IgG2 agonistic monoclonal antibody targeting the costimulatory receptor OX40 (CD134). Intravenous ivuxolimab was administered to patients every 2 weeks at six dose levels: 0.01, 0.1, 0.3, 1.5, 3 and 10 mg/kg. Of the roughly 52 dose-escalation patients, hepatocellular carcinoma was present in 19, melanoma in roughly 15, renal cell carcinoma in 9 and head and neck cancer in 9. A male proportion of around 83% and a mean age of about 60 years, ranging from roughly 23 to 79, were recorded for the dose-escalation cohort. Patients were allowed to have had prior anti-PD-1, anti-PD-L1 or anti-CTLA-4 therapy, and roughly 40% of the dose-escalation patients had been treated with checkpoint inhibitors. Three dose-escalation patients achieved partial responses, one with hepatocellular carcinoma and two with cutaneous melanoma. The point of sequencing TCRbeta in the periphery was to test whether ivuxolimab changed TCR sequence diversity and drove clonal T-cell expansion. The paper reports the monotherapy dose-escalation portion (N ≈ 50 patients) of the phase I ivuxolimab trial.

The trial excluded patients who had a history of autoimmune disease or who were on systemic immunosuppression. Peripheral blood for TCR sequencing was drawn from every dose cohort at baseline, at cycle 4 day 1 and at cycle 7 day 1. Samples were obtained from an open-label, multicenter, first-in-human phase I dose-escalation trial of ivuxolimab. Adults with locally advanced or metastatic melanoma, renal cell, hepatocellular, or head and neck squamous cell carcinoma were enrolled in the trial. Before TCR sequencing, CD4+ T cells and CD8+ T cells from peripheral blood were sorted into separate populations. About this clone: Its antigen remains unidentified. No qualities accompany the bases; no much larger clone lies one base away.

To sequence the TCRbeta CDR3 region, genomic DNA was isolated from the sorted cells. The immunoSEQ Assay was used to sequence the TCRbeta CDR3 regions. TCRdb provides this immuneACCESS table in a form limited to in-frame rearrangements. Some clones are lacking; in checked studies, under half of them reflect an unresolved V gene, and why the rest are absent is not known. The sample has about 74,000 clones on record, around 89% of them singletons. The ten largest clones take up under 1% of the sample. The CDR3 numbers 15 residues from cysteine through phenylalanine. Just CDR3 DNA is preserved here, 45 bases in frame from base 1. The germline V gene (reference sequence) yields LNHDA for CDR1 and SQIVND for CDR2. V lost 3 bases and J lost 5 bases, and the count of bases not matched to a germline gene is 3. The investigation overall reported the following: After ivuxolimab, expanded clones were on average more numerous among CD8+ T cells than among CD4+ T cells. Partial responders in the 0.1-3.0 mg/kg groups had among the lowest normalized peripheral clonal expansion, especially among CD8+ T cells. The antigen specificity of the clonally expanded peripheral T cells was not determined. Low levels of normalized T-cell clonal expansion were also seen in some patients who did not respond. At doses of 0.1 to 3.0 mg/kg, clonal expansion of both CD4+ and CD8+ T cells in blood was seen between baseline and week 6.

The TCR sequence derives from an adult with an advanced solid tumor such as melanoma, head and neck, liver or kidney cancer. This chain joins TRBV19 to TRBJ2-3, with 12 middle bases fitting TRBD2. Sequenced material: CD4+ or CD8+ T cells sorted from blood, taken in a trial of the OX40 agonist ivuxolimab. The CDR3 is CASSMGTSGLDTQYF. The nucleotide sequence is given as TGTGCCAGTAGTATGGGGACTAGCGGGTTAGATACGCAGTATTTT.